A single sample gave rise to the 31 T cell receptor beta chains below, sequenced in a study of CD8 T cells in ankylosing spondylitis. TCRdb re-analysed the 5' RACE reads in MiXCR, keeping a single row per CDR3 protein. Of roughly 120,000 distinct CDR3 sequences listed, approximately 13% are singletons. Sequenced input: blood, either unsorted or a sorted T cell fraction (not recorded which). Receptors were obtained from a female donor with ankylosing spondylitis or in good health (not recorded which).

The table lists this clonotype with many counts. J is TRBJ2-1 and V is TRBV11-2; D perhaps matches TRBD2 (5 bases). Trimming stripped 1 base from V and 0 bases from J, with 10 bases between. The CDR3 has 16 residues. CDR1 is SGHAT, CDR2 FQNNGV, per germline. In DNA, the CDR3 is TGTGCCAGCAGCTTAGGGAGCGGCTCCTCCTACAATGAGCAGTTCTTC. This sequence encodes CASSLGSGSSYNEQFF.

This clonotype came up a few times. The V call is TRBV12-3 or TRBV12-4, the J call TRBJ2-1; D tentatively reads TRBD1 or TRBD2 (5 bases each). The length of the CDR3 is 15 residues. V was trimmed by 1 base and J by 0 bases, leaving 7 bases between them. Here the CDR3 DNA reads TGTGCCAGCAGTTTAGAGGGGAGCTCCTACAATGAGCAGTTCTTC. Its translation is CASSLEGSSYNEQFF.

The sample holds a few counts of this clonotype. DNA of the CDR3: TGCGCCAGCAGCCATTCTAGCGGGGGGCAAGAGACCCAGTACTTC. Its translation: CASSHSSGGQETQYF. The chain recombines TRBV5-1 with TRBJ2-5; TRBD2 agrees at 11 bases. V lost 4 bases and J lost 2; bases outside the gene matches: 4. The length of the CDR3 is 15 residues. Germline loops: CDR1 SGHRS, CDR2 YFSETQ.

This clonotype came up many times. The V and J genes are TRBV28 and TRBJ1-3, with TRBD1 as a possible D gene (5 bases). V was shortened by 5 bases and J by 0 bases, with 14 bases between the two germline ends. Germline V gives CDR1 MDHEN, CDR2 SYDVKM. This CDR3 has 16 residues. DNA of the CDR3: TGTGCCAGCAGTACACGAGGACACCGCTCTGGAAACACCATATATTTT. Its translation: CASSTRGHRSGNTIYF.

This clonotype was seen a few times. This chain links TRBV12-3 or TRBV12-4 with TRBJ2-3, with D perhaps TRBD2 (6 bases). V was clipped by 0 bases and J by 4 bases, with 11 bases between them. The CDR3 contains 15 residues. CDR3 DNA sequence: TGTGCCAGCAGTTTAGCGGGAGGAATAGCAGATACGCAGTATTTT. Its translation is CASSLAGGIADTQYF.

The V call is TRBV3-1, the J call TRBJ2-2; 11 bases match TRBD2. This CDR3 comprises 18 residues. Germline V CDR1 and CDR2: LGHDT, YNNKEL (reference sequence). Germline trimming cut 4 bases from V and 8 bases from J; bases unmatched to any gene: 15. CDR3 in amino acids: CASSPFSTSGGLSGELFF. The CDR3 region has the DNA TGTGCCAGCAGCCCCTTCTCCACTAGCGGGGGACTCTCTGGGGAGCTGTTTTTT.

This clonotype turned up a few times. The chain uses TRBV5-1 and TRBJ2-2; possible D gene TRBD1, 5 bases. V was trimmed by 2 bases and J by 6 bases, leaving 14 bases between them. From germline, CDR1 is SGHRS and CDR2 YFSETQ. The CDR3 is 15 residues long. DNA of the CDR3: TGCGCCAGCAGCTTTTCCTCAGGGATCCCCGGGGAGCTGTTTTTT. It codes for CASSFSSGIPGELFF.

This clonotype was counted at least ten times. This chain joins TRBV12-3 or TRBV12-4 and TRBJ2-2; D remains unclear. This CDR3 comprises 13 residues. Trimming took off 6 bases at V and 7 bases at J, with 12 bases between the two ends. In DNA form, the CDR3 reads TGTGCCAGCAGATTTGACGACAACGGGGAGCTGTTTTTT. This codes for CASRFDDNGELFF.

This clonotype has ten or more counts. V usage is TRBV3-1 and J usage is TRBJ2-7; D unclear. Per the germline V gene, CDR1 is LGHDT and CDR2 is YNNKEL (reference sequence). The CDR3 extends over 14 amino acids. Between the trimmed V and J ends, which lost 2 bases and 2 bases, there was a span of 10 bases. The CDR3 region has the DNA TGTGCCAGCAGCCAAACTCGGGTTCCCTACGAGCAGTACTTC. Amino acids: CASSQTRVPYEQYF.

There are a few counts of this clonotype. The chain employs TRBV5-4 and TRBJ1-5; a possible D gene is TRBD1 (6 bases). The V gene lost 0 bases and the J gene lost 6 bases, with 13 bases spanning the gap. The CDR3 consists of 15 residues. The V gene's germline CDR1 is SGHNT and CDR2 YYREEE (reference sequence). CDR3: CASSLDQGSGQPQHF. CDR3 nucleotide sequence: TGTGCCAGCAGCTTGGATCAGGGGAGCGGTCAGCCCCAGCATTTT.

This clonotype was seen at least ten times. This chain joins TRBV20-1 and TRBJ2-7; D not resolved. Germline CDR1 is DFQATT and CDR2 is SNEGSKA (reference sequence). This CDR3 is built from 11 residues. V was clipped by 0 bases and J by 4 bases, with 4 bases between them. CDR3 region: CSAREVYEQYF. The CDR3, as DNA: TGCAGTGCTAGAGAAGTGTACGAGCAGTACTTC.

This clonotype has more than one count but fewer than ten. The genes are TRBV29-1 and TRBJ1-1; D gene unclear. CDR1 is SQVTM, CDR2 ANQGSEA, per germline. This CDR3 has 14 amino acids. V was shortened by 6 bases and J by 1 base, with 15 bases between the two germline ends. The CDR3 DNA follows: TGCAGCGTCCTAACCAGGCCGGCGAACACTGAAGCTTTCTTT. Amino acid sequence: CSVLTRPANTEAFF.

This clonotype was seen more than once but under ten times. The chain carries TRBV19 and TRBJ2-1; 8 bases map to TRBD2. The CDR3 runs 16 residues. Per germline, CDR1 LNHDA and CDR2 SQIVND (reference sequence). With V trimmed by 2 bases and J by 8 bases, 11 bases remained unmatched. Here the CDR3 DNA reads TGTGCCAGTAGTATACCATCCGAGCGGGAGAGCGATGAGCAGTTCTTC. The encoded protein is CASSIPSERESDEQFF.

This clonotype was recorded many times. The genes are TRBV5-1 and TRBJ1-2; D might be TRBD1 (6 bases). Germline V CDR1 and CDR2: SGHRS, YFSETQ. CDR3 length equals 13 residues. Trimming took off 4 bases at V and 6 bases at J, with 13 bases between the two ends. CDR3 bases: TGCGCCAGCAGCCAGGACAGCCTGGATGGCTACACCTTC. It yields the protein CASSQDSLDGYTF.

This clonotype came up a few times. The rearrangement joins TRBV28 to TRBJ1-4; D unresolved. The CDR3 has 16 amino acids. Per germline, CDR1 MDHEN and CDR2 SYDVKM. The ends were cut back, 2 bases at V and 6 bases at J, with 16 bases in the middle. The CDR3 DNA follows: TGTGCCAGCAGTTTACGAGGACTTAAGGGAGATGAAAAACTGTTTTTT. Amino acids: CASSLRGLKGDEKLFF.

This clonotype was counted a few times. The rearrangement links TRBV2 to TRBJ2-2, with D perhaps TRBD2 (6 bases). The ends were cut back, 6 bases at V and 6 bases at J, with 17 bases in the middle. This CDR3 has 15 amino acids. CDR1 is SNHLY, CDR2 FYNNEI, per germline. The CDR3 DNA reads TGTGCCAGCAGGGATATGGGGGGATTTGCCGGGGAGCTGTTTTTT. Translated: CASRDMGGFAGELFF.

On this clonotype itself: One end of the junction is discordant with germline, which a read error may explain. The rearrangement joins TRBV2 to TRBJ1-4; D unresolved. CDR1 is SNHLY, CDR2 FYNNEI, per germline. The CDR3 is made up of 10 amino acids. CDR3 sequence: CTSGSEKLFF. In DNA form, the CDR3 reads TGTACCAGCGGGAGTGAAAAACTGTTTTTT.

This clonotype appeared many times. The rearrangement joins TRBV6-6 to TRBJ1-6; no clear D gene. Germline V gives CDR1 MNHNY, CDR2 SVGAGI (reference sequence). The germline V and J ends were trimmed by 10 bases and 4 bases, with 11 bases remaining between them. The CDR3 is 13 amino acids. The CDR3 protein is CATRKEYNSPLHF. The CDR3 DNA reads as TGTGCCACCAGGAAGGAGTATAATTCACCCCTCCACTTT.

This clonotype was seen at least ten times. The V and J genes are TRBV4-2 and TRBJ2-3; D is unclear. V was shortened by 4 bases and J by 0 bases, with 11 bases between the two germline ends. The CDR3 has 15 residues. CDR1 and CDR2 (germline): LGHNA, YNFKEQ. Written as DNA, the CDR3 is TGTGCCAGCAGCCGCGTGATAACTAGCACAGATACGCAGTATTTT. Residues: CASSRVITSTDTQYF.

The chain carries TRBV29-1 and TRBJ1-6; D is unresolved. Germline V gene sequence: CDR1 SQVTM, CDR2 ANQGSEA. Trimming shortened V by 6 bases and J by 5 bases, and 11 bases separated the two germline ends. The CDR3 length is 13 residues. DNA of the CDR3: TGCAGCGTACGAATCCAGGATAATTCACCCCTCCACTTT. It encodes CSVRIQDNSPLHF. The variable domain in full, with the rest retrieved from reference TRBV29-1 and TRBJ1-6, is SAVISQKPSRDICQRGTSLTIQCQVDSQVTMMFWYRQQPGQSLTLIATANQGSEATYESGFVIDKFPISRPNLTFSTLTVSNMSPEDSSIYLCSVRIQDNSPLHFGNGTRLTVT.

Points on this clonotype: A read error may explain this, as a much larger clone is one base away. The chain combines TRBV7-2 with TRBJ1-3; a possible D gene is TRBD1 (5 bases). Per the germline V gene, CDR1 is SGHTA and CDR2 is FQGNSA. The length of the CDR3 is 15 residues. In DNA, the CDR3 is TGTGCCGGCAGCTATAGCGGGGCCCCTGGAAACACCATATATTTT. Translated, it gives CAGSYSGAPGNTIYF. The full variable domain, with the rest looked up from reference TRBV7-2 and TRBJ1-3, is GAGVSQSPSNKVTEKGKDVELRCDPISGHTALYWYRQSLGQGLEFLIYFQGNSAPDKSGLPSDRFSAERTGGSVSTLTIQRTQQEDSAVYLCAGSYSGAPGNTIYFGEGSWLTVV.

This clonotype was observed many times. The rearrangement links TRBV28 to TRBJ2-7; D possibly matches TRBD1 or TRBD2 (5 bases each). V was trimmed by 7 bases and J by 1 base, leaving 17 bases between them. CDR1 MDHEN and CDR2 SYDVKM come from the germline V gene. CDR3 length equals 15 residues. The CDR3 nucleotides read TGTGCCAGCAACCCTGCCGGGACGGGATCCTACGAGCAGTACTTC. It yields the protein CASNPAGTGSYEQYF.

This clonotype was found many times. The chain links TRBV20-1 to TRBJ2-3; the match to TRBD1 covers 11 bases. After removal of 3 bases from V and 5 bases from J, the junction contained 10 bases not matched to a gene. The CDR3 contains 16 residues. Germline values: CDR1 DFQATT, CDR2 SNEGSKA (reference sequence). The chain's CDR3 is CSASSTGTGGKDTQYF. The CDR3 DNA reads as TGCAGTGCTAGCTCGACCGGGACAGGGGGTAAAGATACGCAGTATTTT.

This clonotype was picked up many times. The chain couples TRBV12-3 or TRBV12-4 to TRBJ2-3; D is perhaps TRBD1 or TRBD2 (7 bases each). This CDR3 comprises 17 residues. V was pared by 6 bases and J by 4 bases, with 23 bases between. The CDR3 nucleotides are TGTGCCAGCAGCAATACAGCTCGCAGGGGGAGGGCAGATACGCAGTATTTT. As protein: CASSNTARRGRADTQYF.

V gene TRBV6-6 combines with J gene TRBJ1-2, with D possibly matching TRBD1 (6 bases). The CDR3 runs to 12 residues. Trimming took 7 bases from V and 8 from J, leaving 14 bases between them. Germline V gene data show CDR1 as MNHNY and CDR2 as SVGAGI (reference sequence). CDR3 nucleotide sequence: TGTGCCAGCAAGAAGGGGGGGAACGGCTACACCTTC. Translation gives CASKKGGNGYTF.

This clonotype was counted ten times or more. The V call is TRBV5-5, the J call TRBJ2-3; D is unclear. The germline CDR1 and CDR2 sequences are SGHKS and YYEKEE (reference sequence). This CDR3 spans 14 amino acids. Deletions cut 4 bases from V and 2 bases from J, with 11 bases between. The CDR3 DNA reads TGTGCCAGCAGCGTAGCAGGCCACACAGATACGCAGTATTTT. Its translation is CASSVAGHTDTQYF.

This clonotype appeared many times. The V gene is TRBV7-3, the J gene TRBJ2-1, with a possible D match to TRBD2 (6 bases). This CDR3 is built from 15 residues. Trimming pared 5 bases from V and 0 bases from J, leaving 11 bases between. The germline CDR1 and CDR2 sequences are SGHTA and FQGTGA. Here the CDR3 reads CASSVTTSSYNEQFF. CDR3 DNA sequence: TGTGCCAGCAGCGTTACGACTAGCTCCTACAATGAGCAGTTCTTC. Combining the CDR3 with reference TRBV7-3 and TRBJ2-1 gives the whole variable domain GAGVSQTPSNKVTEKGKYVELRCDPISGHTALYWYRQSLGQGPEFLIYFQGTGAADDSGLPNDRFFAVRPEGSVSTLKIQRTERGDSAVYLCASSVTTSSYNEQFFGPGTRLTVL.

This chain uses TRBV7-2 with TRBJ2-7, with 9 bases fitting TRBD1. CDR1 and CDR2 (germline): SGHTA, FQGNSA. Trimming at V came to 5 bases and at J to 1 base, leaving 6 bases not matched to a gene. The CDR3 extends over 15 amino acids. In nucleotides, the CDR3 is TGTGCCAGCAGCCGGGAGGACAGGGGTTCCTACGAGCAGTACTTC. Its translation is CASSREDRGSYEQYF.

This clonotype was detected many times. The chain couples TRBV4-1 to TRBJ2-1; tentatively, D is TRBD1 (5 bases). The CDR3 is made up of 15 amino acids. V was trimmed by 3 bases and J by 3 bases, leaving 12 bases between them. The germline CDR1 and CDR2 sequences are MGHRA and YSYEKL. The DNA of the CDR3 is TGCGCCAGCAGCCAGGACCAGGGTAACTACAATGAGCAGTTCTTC. The encoded protein is CASSQDQGNYNEQFF.

In this sample, this clonotype turned up many times. The V gene is TRBV20-1, the J gene TRBJ2-5; D ambiguous. V shed 2 bases and J shed 2 bases, with 9 bases lying between them. This CDR3 spans 13 amino acids. From germline, CDR1 is DFQATT and CDR2 SNEGSKA (reference sequence). The CDR3 nucleotides read TGCAGTGCTAGATCGGACCCTCAAGAGACCCAGTACTTC. Protein sequence: CSARSDPQETQYF.

This clonotype was observed many times. The J gene is TRBJ2-7, the V gene TRBV3-1, with D unresolved. Trimming shortened V by 1 base and J by 6 bases, and 10 bases separated the two germline ends. This CDR3 contains 13 residues. Germline-derived CDR1 and CDR2 are LGHDT and YNNKEL (reference sequence). The CDR3 DNA is TGTGCCAGCAGCCAAGGGAGTCTTGGCGAGCAGTACTTC. This encodes CASSQGSLGEQYF.